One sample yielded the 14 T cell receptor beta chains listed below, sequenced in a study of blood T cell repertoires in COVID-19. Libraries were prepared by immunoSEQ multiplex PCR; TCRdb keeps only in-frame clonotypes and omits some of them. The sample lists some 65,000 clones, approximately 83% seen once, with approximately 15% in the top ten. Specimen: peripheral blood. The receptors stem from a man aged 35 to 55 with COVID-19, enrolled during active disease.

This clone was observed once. CDR3 amino acids: CASSSSGGGGEQYF. The CDR3 nucleotides are TGTGCCAGCAGCTCTAGCGGGGGTGGGGGCGAGCAGTACTTC. The chain links TRBV11-2 to TRBJ2-7, with TRBD2 identical over 10 bases. Germline CDR1 reads SGHAT; CDR2 reads FQNNGV. Trimming cost V 4 bases and J 6 bases; bases outside gene matches: 6. CDR3 length: 14 residues.

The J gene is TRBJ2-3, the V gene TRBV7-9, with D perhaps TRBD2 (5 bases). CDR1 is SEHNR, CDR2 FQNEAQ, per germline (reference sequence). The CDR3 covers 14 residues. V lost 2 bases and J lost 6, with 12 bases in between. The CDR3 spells CASSLLRSGDTQYF. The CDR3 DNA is TGTGCCAGCAGCTTACTAAGATCGGGGGATACGCAGTATTTT.

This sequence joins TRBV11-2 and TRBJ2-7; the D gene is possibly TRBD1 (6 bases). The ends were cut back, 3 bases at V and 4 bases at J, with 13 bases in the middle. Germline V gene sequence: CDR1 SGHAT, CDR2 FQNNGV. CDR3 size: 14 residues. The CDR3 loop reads CASSLEQGSYEQYF. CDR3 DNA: TGTGCCAGCAGCTTGGAGCAGGGGTCTTACGAGCAGTACTTC.

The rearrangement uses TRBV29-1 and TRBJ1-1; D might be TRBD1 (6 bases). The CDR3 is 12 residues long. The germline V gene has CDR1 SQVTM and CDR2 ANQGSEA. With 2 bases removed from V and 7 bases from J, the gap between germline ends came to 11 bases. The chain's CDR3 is CSVERGASEAFF. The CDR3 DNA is TGCAGCGTTGAACGGGGGGCAAGTGAAGCTTTCTTT.

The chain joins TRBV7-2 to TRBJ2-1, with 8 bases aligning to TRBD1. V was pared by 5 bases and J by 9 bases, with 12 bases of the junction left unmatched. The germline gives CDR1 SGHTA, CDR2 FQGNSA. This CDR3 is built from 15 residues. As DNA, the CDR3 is TGTGCCAGCAGCGCGCCGGGACAGGCCCTCCCTGAGCAGTTCTTC. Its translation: CASSAPGQALPEQFF.

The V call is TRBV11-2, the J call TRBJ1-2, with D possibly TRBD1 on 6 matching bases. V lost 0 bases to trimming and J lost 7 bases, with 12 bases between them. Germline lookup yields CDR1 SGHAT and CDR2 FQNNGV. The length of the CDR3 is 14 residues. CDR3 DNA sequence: TGTGCCAGCAGCTTAGAGTTGGGGGCTGGTGGCTACACCTTC. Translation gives CASSLELGAGGYTF.

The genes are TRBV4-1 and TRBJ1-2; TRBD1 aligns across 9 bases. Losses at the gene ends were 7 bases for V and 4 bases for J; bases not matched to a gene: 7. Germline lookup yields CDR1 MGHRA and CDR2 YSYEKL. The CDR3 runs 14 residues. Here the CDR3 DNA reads TGCGCCAGCATGCCGGGACAGGGTGGCTATGGCTACACCTTC. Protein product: CASMPGQGGYGYTF.

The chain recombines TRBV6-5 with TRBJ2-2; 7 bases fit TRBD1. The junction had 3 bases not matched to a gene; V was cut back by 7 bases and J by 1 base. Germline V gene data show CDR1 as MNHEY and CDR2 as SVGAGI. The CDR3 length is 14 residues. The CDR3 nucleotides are TGTGCCAGCATCGGGACAGAGAACACCGGGGAGCTGTTTTTT. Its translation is CASIGTENTGELFF.

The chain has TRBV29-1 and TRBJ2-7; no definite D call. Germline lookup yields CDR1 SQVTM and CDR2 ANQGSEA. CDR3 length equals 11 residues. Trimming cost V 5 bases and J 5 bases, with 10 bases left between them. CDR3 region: CSVFTTNEQYF. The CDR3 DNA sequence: TGCAGCGTTTTTACAACTAACGAGCAGTACTTC.

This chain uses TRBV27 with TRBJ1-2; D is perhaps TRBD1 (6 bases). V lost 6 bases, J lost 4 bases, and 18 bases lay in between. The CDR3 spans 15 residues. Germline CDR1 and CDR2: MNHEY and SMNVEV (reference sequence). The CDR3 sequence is CASSPDRGRGYGYTF. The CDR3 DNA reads TGTGCCAGCAGCCCGGACAGAGGGAGAGGCTATGGCTACACCTTC.

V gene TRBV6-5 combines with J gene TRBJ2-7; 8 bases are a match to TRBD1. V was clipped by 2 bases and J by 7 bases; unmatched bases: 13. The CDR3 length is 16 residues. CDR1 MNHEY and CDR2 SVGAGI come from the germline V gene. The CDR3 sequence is CASSYPTGQGADEQYF. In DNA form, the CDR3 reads TGTGCCAGCAGTTACCCTACGGGGCAGGGGGCGGATGAGCAGTACTTC.

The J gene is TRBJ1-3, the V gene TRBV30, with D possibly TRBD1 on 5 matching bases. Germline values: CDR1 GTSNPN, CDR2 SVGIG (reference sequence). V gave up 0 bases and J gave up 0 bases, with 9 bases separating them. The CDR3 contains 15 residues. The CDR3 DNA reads TGTGCCTGGAGTGTGGGGACTTCCTCTGGAAACACCATATATTTT. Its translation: CAWSVGTSSGNTIYF.

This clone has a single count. CDR3 DNA: TGTGCCAGCAGTGAATTCTGGAATCGCGGGGGGGGCTCCAATGAGCAGTTCTTC. Translating it yields CASSEFWNRGGGSNEQFF. The chain employs TRBV6-1 and TRBJ2-1; 9 bases map to TRBD2. The CDR3 is made up of 18 amino acids. Losses at the gene ends were 2 bases for V and 6 bases for J; bases not matched to a gene: 14. CDR1 is MNHNS and CDR2 is SASEGT in the germline V gene.

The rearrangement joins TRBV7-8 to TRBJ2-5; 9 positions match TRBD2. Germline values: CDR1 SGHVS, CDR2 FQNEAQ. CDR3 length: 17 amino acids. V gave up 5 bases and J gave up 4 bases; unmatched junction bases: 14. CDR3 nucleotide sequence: TGTGCCAGCAGCATAGGACTTCTAGCGGGGCTCGGAGAGACCCAGTACTTC. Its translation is CASSIGLLAGLGETQYF.